This entry is about one T cell receptor (beta chain). The antigen is undetermined. The entry originates in a study of T-cell memory formation after mild COVID-19. Whole-study context: Each donor largely had its own TCR clusters. Broader study findings: Whereas later expanders leaned CD4+, clones contracting day 15 to 85 showed a balanced CD4/CD8 makeup.

TCRdb ran MiXCR on the 5' RACE reads and lists one entry per CDR3 protein. The sample consists of more than 150,000 distinct CDR3 sequences, 11% of them appearing once. The CDR3 has 13 residues. The ends were cut back, 6 bases at V and 7 bases at J, with 15 bases in the middle. Looked up from germline, CDR1 is SGHTA and CDR2 is FQGNSA. The rearrangement uses TRBV7-2 and TRBJ1-1; no reliable D call. The clonotype was recovered from a man aged 18 to 30 who had mild COVID-19 (a few samples of this study predate the infection). Cell type and time point are not known. Sample: PBMCs or a T cell subset sorted from them (not recorded which). CDR3 DNA sequence: TGTGCCAGCAGTCGTACCCCAGGACTTGAAGCTTTCTTT. Its protein is CASSRTPGLEAFF.